A selection of T cell receptor beta chains follows, all from one sample in a study of blood T cell repertoires in COVID-19. Data came from immunoSEQ multiplex PCR; TCRdb stores just in-frame clones and leaves some out. The sample has some 320,000 clones; 87% are singletons. The sample was PBMCs or T cells enriched from blood (not recorded which). These receptors all stem from a woman in her 30s who had recovered from COVID-19. The CDR3 runs from the conserved cysteine through the conserved F or W. The D gene is left open where the match is weak. A clone size is listed for some rows: how often the clone was seen (once, few, many), or a class if it is expanded.

cdr3_nt: TGTGCCAGCAGCCGGGGGGAAGAATCGGCAGAGACCCAGTACTTC
cdr3_aa: CASSRGEESAETQYF
v_call: TRBV6-2/TRBV6-3
j_call: TRBJ2-5
clone_size: NA
d_call: TRBD2

cdr3_nt: TGTGCCAGCAGCTTAGATGGGACAGGGGCCGACTATGGCTACACCTTC
cdr3_aa: CASSLDGTGADYGYTF
v_call: TRBV7-9
j_call: TRBJ1-2
clone_size: few
d_call: TRBD1

cdr3_nt: TGTGCCAGCAGCGTAAAGGGACAGGCGAACACCGGGGAGCTGTTTTTT
cdr3_aa: CASSVKGQANTGELFF
v_call: TRBV9
j_call: TRBJ2-2
clone_size: NA
d_call: TRBD1

cdr3_nt: TGTGCCAGCAGGGTTTCCGAGCAAACGAACACTGAAGCTTTCTTT
cdr3_aa: CASRVSEQTNTEAFF
v_call: TRBV7-9
j_call: TRBJ1-1
clone_size: NA
d_call: NA

cdr3_nt: NA
cdr3_aa: CASSLGGQYFGYTF
v_call: TRBV5-4
j_call: TRBJ1-2
clone_size: NA
d_call: NA

cdr3_nt: TGCGCCAGCAGTTCCGGACAGGAGGATAATTCACCCCTCCACTTT
cdr3_aa: CASSSGQEDNSPLHF
v_call: TRBV5-1
j_call: TRBJ1-6
clone_size: once
d_call: TRBD1

cdr3_nt: TGTGCCAGCAGCAAAGCGCGGGCAGGGGTAAACTATAGGACTGCCTACGAGCAGTACTTC
cdr3_aa: CASSKARAGVNYRTAYEQYF
v_call: TRBV21-1
j_call: TRBJ2-7
clone_size: NA
d_call: NA

cdr3_nt: TGTGCCAGCAGCCACTTCTGGGGACAGAACTACGAGCAGTACTTC
cdr3_aa: CASSHFWGQNYEQYF
v_call: TRBV4-2
j_call: TRBJ2-7
clone_size: NA
d_call: TRBD1

cdr3_nt: TGTGCCAGCATAAGGACTCTTTCTGGAAACACCATATATTTT
cdr3_aa: CASIRTLSGNTIYF
v_call: TRBV6-5
j_call: TRBJ1-3
clone_size: once
d_call: NA

cdr3_nt: TGCAGTGCTAGTCCGGGGGGTTCCTACGAGCAGTACTTC
cdr3_aa: CSASPGGSYEQYF
v_call: TRBV20-1
j_call: TRBJ2-7
clone_size: once
d_call: TRBD2

cdr3_nt: TGTGCCAGCAGCGTAACAGGGGGGCGCTACAAGAACTATGGCTACACCTTC
cdr3_aa: CASSVTGGRYKNYGYTF
v_call: TRBV9
j_call: TRBJ1-2
clone_size: NA
d_call: TRBD1

cdr3_nt: TGTGCCAGCAGGGGAGGACAGGATGGCTACACCTTC
cdr3_aa: CASRGGQDGYTF
v_call: TRBV9
j_call: TRBJ1-2
clone_size: NA
d_call: TRBD1

cdr3_nt: TGTGCCAGCAGCGCCCGGGAGACTAACACTGAAGCTTTCTTT
cdr3_aa: CASSARETNTEAFF
v_call: TRBV3-1/TRBV3-2
j_call: TRBJ1-1
clone_size: few
d_call: NA

cdr3_nt: TGTGCCAGTATAAAGTCAGGACTAGCGGGGGGCCATGAGCAGTTCTTC
cdr3_aa: CASIKSGLAGGHEQFF
v_call: TRBV19
j_call: TRBJ2-1
clone_size: NA
d_call: TRBD2

cdr3_nt: TGTGCCAGCAGCGTAGGAGGGGGGGCCAGCTTCAATGAGCAGTTCTTC
cdr3_aa: CASSVGGGASFNEQFF
v_call: TRBV9
j_call: TRBJ2-1
clone_size: NA
d_call: NA

cdr3_nt: TGCGCCAGCAGCCAAGTGCCAGGGATGGGCAGCAATCAGCCCCAGCATTTT
cdr3_aa: CASSQVPGMGSNQPQHF
v_call: TRBV4-1
j_call: TRBJ1-5
clone_size: NA
d_call: NA

cdr3_nt: TGTGCCAGTAACAGGGTCGACACTGAAGCTTTCTTT
cdr3_aa: CASNRVDTEAFF
v_call: TRBV28
j_call: TRBJ1-1
clone_size: NA
d_call: NA

cdr3_nt: TGTGCCAGCAGTGAAGGATTCGGGACGGGGGGAACAGATACGCAGTATTTT
cdr3_aa: CASSEGFGTGGTDTQYF
v_call: TRBV6-1
j_call: TRBJ2-3
clone_size: NA
d_call: TRBD2

cdr3_nt: TGTGCCAGCAGCTTAGCGACAGGATGGTACGGGGACAAAAATTCACCCCTCCACTTT
cdr3_aa: CASSLATGWYGDKNSPLHF
v_call: TRBV7-9
j_call: TRBJ1-6
clone_size: NA
d_call: NA

cdr3_nt: TGTGCCAGCAGCTTAAGGGATTCGACGACATCCGGGGGTCCCGAGCAGTACTTC
cdr3_aa: CASSLRDSTTSGGPEQYF
v_call: TRBV11-3
j_call: TRBJ2-7
clone_size: NA
d_call: NA

cdr3_nt: TGCGCCAGCGCGATTGAGGGGAGGGACTATGGCTACACCTTC
cdr3_aa: CASAIEGRDYGYTF
v_call: TRBV5-1
j_call: TRBJ1-2
clone_size: NA
d_call: NA

cdr3_nt: TGTGCCAGCAGTTACGACGCAGGAGGGGTATATGCTTTCTTT
cdr3_aa: CASSYDAGGVYAFF
v_call: TRBV6-5
j_call: TRBJ1-1
clone_size: NA
d_call: NA

cdr3_nt: TGTGCCAGCAGTTTGGAGTATAATTCACCCCTCCACTTT
cdr3_aa: CASSLEYNSPLHF
v_call: TRBV12-3/TRBV12-4
j_call: TRBJ1-6
clone_size: NA
d_call: NA

cdr3_nt: TGCGCCAGCAGCTTGGGGGGGCTCAGGTTTCCTGAAGCTTTCTTT
cdr3_aa: CASSLGGLRFPEAFF
v_call: TRBV5-1
j_call: TRBJ1-1
clone_size: few
d_call: NA

cdr3_nt: TGTGCCAGCCAGGATCGGGAAAATTCACCCCTCCACTTT
cdr3_aa: CASQDRENSPLHF
v_call: TRBV6-6
j_call: TRBJ1-6
clone_size: NA
d_call: NA

cdr3_nt: TGTGCCAGCAGTGACAGGGGCTTTGAGTCTTTCTTT
cdr3_aa: CASSDRGFESFF
v_call: TRBV6-1
j_call: TRBJ1-1
clone_size: NA
d_call: NA

cdr3_nt: TGTGCCAGCAGCTCGAGGGGGGGAAACACCATATATTTT
cdr3_aa: CASSSRGGNTIYF
v_call: TRBV9
j_call: TRBJ1-3
clone_size: NA
d_call: NA

cdr3_nt: TGTGCCACCGGGGGGAGTAGCAATCAGCCCCAGCATTTT
cdr3_aa: CATGGSSNQPQHF
v_call: TRBV15
j_call: TRBJ1-5
clone_size: NA
d_call: NA

cdr3_nt: TGTGCCAGTTTACAGGGGCAGGGCACTGAAGCTTTCTTT
cdr3_aa: CASLQGQGTEAFF
v_call: TRBV12-3/TRBV12-4
j_call: TRBJ1-1
clone_size: NA
d_call: TRBD1

cdr3_nt: TGTGCCAGCAGCACTTGGTTGGCCGGCGCCCAGACTAGCCGCTTGACTCCAGATACGCAGTATTTT
cdr3_aa: CASSTWLAGAQTSRLTPDTQYF
v_call: TRBV7-9
j_call: TRBJ2-3
clone_size: NA
d_call: TRBD2

cdr3_nt: TGTGCCAGCAGCCGGACAGGGGGCTACGAGCAGTACTTC
cdr3_aa: CASSRTGGYEQYF
v_call: TRBV3-1/TRBV3-2
j_call: TRBJ2-7
clone_size: NA
d_call: TRBD1

cdr3_nt: TGTGCCAGTAGTATCATCGTCAGGGGGCCGGATGGCTACACCTTC
cdr3_aa: CASSIIVRGPDGYTF
v_call: TRBV19
j_call: TRBJ1-2
clone_size: NA
d_call: TRBD1

cdr3_nt: TGTGCCAGCACCAAAGCGGGGGGACGCATCGGGGAGCTGTTTTTT
cdr3_aa: CASTKAGGRIGELFF
v_call: TRBV3-1/TRBV3-2
j_call: TRBJ2-2
clone_size: once
d_call: TRBD2

cdr3_nt: TGTGCCAGTAGTATAGAGGGGCGGCAGTACTTC
cdr3_aa: CASSIEGRQYF
v_call: TRBV19
j_call: TRBJ2-7
clone_size: NA
d_call: NA

cdr3_nt: TGTGCCAGCAGTTATGATGGTCTTGCGGGTGTCGGTGAAGCTTTCTTT
cdr3_aa: CASSYDGLAGVGEAFF
v_call: TRBV6-5
j_call: TRBJ1-1
clone_size: few
d_call: NA

cdr3_nt: TGCGCCAGCAGCTTGGCCCTACTCGGCAGGGGAGATTCACCCCTCCACTTT
cdr3_aa: CASSLALLGRGDSPLHF
v_call: TRBV5-1
j_call: TRBJ1-6
clone_size: NA
d_call: NA